The 32 T cell receptor beta chains presented below share a single source sample, sequenced in a study of T-cell reconstitution after alpha-beta-depleted transplantation in children. The authors prepared the TCRbeta library with unique molecular identifiers. TCRdb ran MiXCR on the PCR reads and lists one entry per CDR3 protein. This sample has around 440,000 distinct CDR3 sequences, with about 10% found just once. Material: PBMCs, obtained before TCRalphabeta/CD19-depleted stem cell transplant. The receptor source for this set is a child younger than 10 with inherited bone marrow failure, due to receive a stem cell transplant.

This clonotype was seen at least ten times. This chain uses TRBV29-1 with TRBJ1-1, with D unresolved. V was trimmed by 3 bases and J by 1 base, leaving 18 bases between them. The germline gives CDR1 SQVTM, CDR2 ANQGSEA. This CDR3 contains 16 residues. In nucleotides, the CDR3 is TGCAGCGTTGAGACGGTCCAAATGTTTCGGAACACTGAAGCTTTCTTT. Translated, it gives CSVETVQMFRNTEAFF.

This clonotype has just one count. The junction and the germline gene differ at one end; a read error may be behind it. This chain uses TRBV5-6 with TRBJ2-5; the match to TRBD2 covers 13 bases. The germline V gene has CDR1 SGHDT and CDR2 YYEEEE. The CDR3 extends over 17 amino acids. CDR3 in amino acids: CAGSPGLAGEVAETQYF. CDR3 nucleotide sequence: TGTGCCGGCAGCCCCGGACTAGCGGGAGAAGTGGCGGAGACCCAGTACTTC.

At least ten counts were recorded for this clonotype. V is TRBV5-1 and J is TRBJ1-2, with D possibly matching TRBD1 (6 bases). V was pared by 0 bases and J by 8 bases, with 14 bases between. This CDR3 region has 14 residues. In germline, CDR1 is SGHRS, CDR2 YFSETQ. Here the CDR3 DNA reads TGCGCCAGCAGCTTGGGGGCCGGAGGGGGAGGCTACACCTTC. Translation gives CASSLGAGGGGYTF.

Comments on this clonotype: It may be a read error: a sequence one base away is much more abundant. The rearrangement uses TRBV7-2 and TRBJ2-7, with D tentatively TRBD1 (5 bases). CDR1 and CDR2 from the germline V gene are SGHTA and FQGNSA. V was pared by 5 bases and J by 8 bases, with 16 bases between. This CDR3 contains 13 residues. The DNA for the CDR3 is TGTGCCAGCAGCCCTAGAGCAGGGAACCAGCAGTACTTC. Amino acids: CASSPRAGNQQYF. The variable domain in full, with the rest retrieved from reference TRBV7-2 and TRBJ2-7, is GAGVSQSPSNKVTEKGKDVELRCDPISGHTALYWYRQSLGQGLEFLIYFQGNSAPDKSGLPSDRFSAERTGGSVSTLTIQRTQQEDSAVYLCASSPRAGNQQYFGPGTRLTVT.

This clonotype was counted at least ten times. This chain uses TRBV10-3 with TRBJ2-3, with TRBD1 as a possible D gene (7 bases). The CDR3 is 14 residues long. Germline V gives CDR1 ENHRY, CDR2 SYGVKD. With 9 bases removed from V and 0 bases from J, the gap between germline ends came to 13 bases. The CDR3 is CAISPGGSTDTQYF. DNA of the CDR3: TGTGCCATTTCCCCAGGGGGGAGCACAGATACGCAGTATTTT.

This clonotype was recorded many times. This chain joins TRBV20-1 and TRBJ2-5; 8 nucleotides agree with TRBD1. V trimming: 1 base; J trimming: 0 bases; junction bases outside the gene matches: 4. The CDR3 spans 15 residues. Per the germline V gene, CDR1 is DFQATT and CDR2 is SNEGSKA (reference sequence). As DNA, the CDR3 is TGCAGTGCTAGAGGGGACAGGATCAACCAAGAGACCCAGTACTTC. As protein: CSARGDRINQETQYF.

This chain uses TRBV19 with TRBJ2-1; 12 bases are shared with TRBD2. The V segment lost 4 bases and the J segment 3 bases; nucleotides outside the gene matches: 4. The CDR3 runs to 16 residues. Per germline, CDR1 LNHDA and CDR2 SQIVND (reference sequence). The CDR3 sequence: CASSTSGRAIYNEQFF. CDR3 coding DNA: TGTGCCAGTAGTACTAGCGGGAGGGCCATCTACAATGAGCAGTTCTTC.

There are many counts of this clonotype. This rearrangement joins TRBV5-1 to TRBJ2-1; no definite D call. The CDR3 has 13 residues. V dropped 3 bases and J dropped 4 bases, with 8 bases sitting between them. Germline CDR1 is SGHRS and CDR2 is YFSETQ. CDR3 DNA: TGCGCCAGCAGCTCCCGGCCTTACAATGAGCAGTTCTTC. It encodes CASSSRPYNEQFF.

At least ten counts were recorded for this clonotype. The genes are TRBV7-2 and TRBJ1-2, with D possibly matching TRBD1 (5 bases). Germline values: CDR1 SGHTA, CDR2 FQGNSA. V lost 5 bases and J lost 6, with 13 bases in between. This CDR3 contains 13 residues. CDR3 sequence: CASSTPRGNGYTF. Here the CDR3 DNA reads TGTGCCAGCAGCACTCCCCGGGGCAATGGCTACACCTTC.

This clonotype occurred many times. The V call is TRBV4-3, the J call TRBJ2-7, with 14 bases identical to TRBD2. Trimming at V came to 1 base and at J to 5 bases, leaving 7 bases not matched to a gene. Germline CDR1 is LGHNA and CDR2 is YSLEER. The CDR3 sequence is 17 residues long. DNA for the CDR3: TGCGCCAGCAGCCAAGGACTAGCGGGAGGGACTCGGGACGAGCAGTACTTC. Translated: CASSQGLAGGTRDEQYF.

CDR3 residues: CSASRLAGRDEQFF. The CDR3 DNA follows: TGCAGTGCTAGTCGCCTAGCGGGACGGGATGAGCAGTTCTTC. The J gene is TRBJ2-1, the V gene TRBV20-1; 9 nucleotides line up with TRBD2. CDR1 is DFQATT, CDR2 SNEGSKA, per germline (reference sequence). CDR3 length equals 14 residues. Trimming at V came to 3 bases and at J to 8 bases, leaving 8 bases not matched to a gene.

This clonotype was observed at least ten times. V and J are TRBV4-3 and TRBJ2-3; D perhaps matches TRBD2 (5 bases). Deletions cut 1 base from V and 4 bases from J, with 9 bases between. The CDR3 totals 14 residues. CDR1 is LGHNA, CDR2 YSLEER, per germline. In DNA form, the CDR3 reads TGCGCCAGCAGCCAAGGGGGAGATGCAGATACGCAGTATTTT. This gives the protein CASSQGGDADTQYF.

This clonotype appeared many times. The chain links TRBV12-3 or TRBV12-4 to TRBJ2-5, with D perhaps TRBD1 or TRBD2 (5 bases each). This CDR3 comprises 14 residues. Trimming pared 3 bases from V and 4 bases from J, leaving 12 bases between. CDR3 loop: CASSLNGGRETQYF. CDR3 in DNA: TGTGCCAGCAGTTTGAATGGGGGAAGAGAGACCCAGTACTTC.

This clonotype was counted many times. The rearrangement uses TRBV29-1 and TRBJ2-3, with unresolved D. Trimming left V 7 bases short and J 3 bases short, with 8 bases between. This CDR3 has 11 residues. Germline values: CDR1 SQVTM, CDR2 ANQGSEA. CDR3 residues: CSAAFTDTQYF. CDR3 coding DNA: TGCAGCGCTGCCTTTACAGATACGCAGTATTTT.

This chain uses TRBV11-2 with TRBJ1-1; D unresolved. The V end was cut by 0 bases, the J end by 4 bases, with 9 bases between. The CDR3 runs 14 residues. Germline CDR1 is SGHAT and CDR2 is FQNNGV. The CDR3: CASSLDFAGTEAFF. The CDR3 DNA reads TGTGCCAGCAGCTTAGATTTCGCGGGCACTGAAGCTTTCTTT.

This clonotype was observed many times. V usage is TRBV7-9 and J usage is TRBJ2-7; 9 bases align to TRBD1. CDR1 and CDR2 from the germline V gene are SEHNR and FQNEAQ (reference sequence). After removal of 5 bases from V and 5 bases from J, the junction contained 10 bases not matched to a gene. The CDR3 covers 15 residues. CDR3 nucleotide sequence: TGTGCCAGCAGCCCTCTAGGGACAGGGCTAAACGAGCAGTACTTC. Amino acids: CASSPLGTGLNEQYF.

This clonotype has a count of ten or more. The genes are TRBV5-6 and TRBJ2-7, with 9 bases matching TRBD1. V gave up 4 bases and J gave up 4 bases; unmatched junction bases: 9. Germline CDR1 and CDR2: SGHDT and YYEEEE. This CDR3 has 15 amino acids. CDR3 sequence (DNA): TGTGCCAGCAGCCCCCGGGACAGGGTAGGGTACGAGCAGTACTTC. Translation: CASSPRDRVGYEQYF.

Many counts were recorded for this clonotype. V usage is TRBV18 and J usage is TRBJ2-3, with D perhaps TRBD2 (6 bases). V lost 0 bases, J lost 6 bases, and 10 bases lay in between. The germline V gene encodes CDR1 KGHSH and CDR2 LQKENI. This CDR3 is 14 amino acids long. The DNA for the CDR3 is TGTGCCAGCTCACCACCTGAGCGGGCGGATACGCAGTATTTT. As protein: CASSPPERADTQYF.

CDR3 amino acids: CASSPSLADLYEQYF. The DNA for the CDR3 is TGTGCCAGCAGCCCAAGTCTAGCGGATCTCTACGAGCAGTACTTC. This chain links TRBV11-2 with TRBJ2-7; TRBD2 matches at 7 bases. CDR1 is SGHAT and CDR2 is FQNNGV in the germline V gene. With V trimmed by 5 bases and J by 3 bases, 10 bases remained unmatched. The CDR3 runs to 15 residues.

This clonotype was seen many times. The genes are TRBV27 and TRBJ2-7; 8 bases agree with TRBD2. V lost 8 bases and J lost 2; bases outside the gene matches: 5. The CDR3 has 13 amino acids. Germline V gene data show CDR1 as MNHEY and CDR2 as SMNVEV (reference sequence). The CDR3 reads CASRLGGAYEQYF. The CDR3, as DNA: TGTGCCAGCCGGCTCGGGGGGGCCTACGAGCAGTACTTC.

The chain joins TRBV6-2 or TRBV6-3 to TRBJ2-7; D possibly uses TRBD1 or TRBD2 (5 bases each). CDR1 is MNHEY and CDR2 is SVGEGT in the germline V gene. The V end lost 5 bases, the J end lost 7 bases, and 15 bases lay between the germline ends. The CDR3 covers 13 residues. The CDR3: CASSALRGPEQYF. DNA of the CDR3: TGTGCCAGCAGTGCCCTACGGGGCCCTGAGCAGTACTTC.

As regards this clonotype: The junction and the germline gene differ at one end; a read error may be behind it. The chain joins TRBV7-7 to TRBJ2-1, with 8 positions matching TRBD2. CDR1 SSHAT and CDR2 FNYEAQ come from the germline V gene (reference sequence). CDR3 length: 14 amino acids. Here the CDR3 reads CASSFRGLADEQFF. The CDR3, as DNA: TGTGCTAGCAGCTTTAGAGGACTAGCCGATGAGCAGTTCTTC.

This sequence joins TRBV18 and TRBJ2-7, with 10 nucleotides matching TRBD1. Germline CDR1 is KGHSH and CDR2 is LQKENI. The V and J ends lost 5 bases and 10 bases, in that order; junction bases with no gene match: 17. The CDR3 is 16 residues long. CDR3 DNA sequence: TGTGCCAGCTCATCGCACTCGCCGGGACAGGGGTCGGAACAGTACTTC. Protein product: CASSSHSPGQGSEQYF.

This clonotype has ten or more counts. The rearrangement links TRBV10-3 to TRBJ2-3; D perhaps matches TRBD2 (6 bases). Germline assignment: CDR1 ENHRY and CDR2 SYGVKD. V dropped 1 base and J dropped 2 bases, with 13 bases sitting between them. The CDR3 covers 16 residues. The CDR3 protein is CAISELGAGSTDTQYF. CDR3 DNA: TGTGCCATCAGTGAGTTAGGGGCGGGATCCACAGATACGCAGTATTTT.

This clonotype has more than one count but fewer than ten. The chain uses TRBV5-1 and TRBJ2-2; 7 bases align to TRBD2. The CDR3 runs to 16 residues. Germline CDR1 and CDR2: SGHRS and YFSETQ. With V trimmed by 6 bases and J by 1 base, 9 bases remained unmatched. This CDR3 is CASMTSPTLNTGELFF. Written as DNA, the CDR3 is TGCGCCAGCATGACTAGCCCGACCCTGAACACCGGGGAGCTGTTTTTT.

This clonotype was recorded at least ten times. This chain uses TRBV6-5 with TRBJ1-2; TRBD1 is a possible D gene (5 bases). CDR1 MNHEY and CDR2 SVGAGI come from the germline V gene. V lost 0 bases and J lost 7, with 9 bases in between. The CDR3 is 13 amino acids. As DNA, the CDR3 is TGTGCCAGCAGTTACTCGGGGGGAATTGGCTACACCTTC. Residues: CASSYSGGIGYTF.

This clonotype was detected a few times. V and J are TRBV7-2 and TRBJ2-5, with TRBD2 matching 9 bases. V was clipped by 2 bases and J by 1 base; unmatched bases: 5. Looked up from germline, CDR1 is SGHTA and CDR2 is FQGNSA. CDR3 length equals 16 residues. The CDR3 here is CASSLSGAGGQETQYF. CDR3 coding DNA: TGTGCCAGCAGCTTATCGGGAGCGGGGGGCCAAGAGACCCAGTACTTC.

This clonotype was observed many times. This sequence joins TRBV12-3 or TRBV12-4 and TRBJ2-6; TRBD1 might be the D (5 bases). CDR3 length equals 17 residues. Between the trimmed V and J ends, which lost 6 bases and 0 bases, there was a span of 15 bases. The CDR3 sequence is CASRRTRGTSGANVLTF. The CDR3 coding sequence is TGTGCCAGCAGACGGACAAGGGGCACCTCTGGGGCCAACGTCCTGACTTTC.

This clonotype was recorded many times. The chain recombines TRBV29-1 with TRBJ2-2; maybe TRBD1 (5 bases). The CDR3 has 15 amino acids. Germline V CDR1 and CDR2: SQVTM, ANQGSEA. Between the trimmed V and J ends, which lost 5 bases and 4 bases, there was a span of 17 bases. As DNA, the CDR3 is TGCAGCGTTACCAACCCAGACAGTTCCACCGGGGAGCTGTTTTTT. This gives the protein CSVTNPDSSTGELFF.

This clonotype was seen many times. The chain recombines TRBV29-1 with TRBJ2-3, with 9 positions matching TRBD2. Germline V CDR1 and CDR2: SQVTM, ANQGSEA. J lost 6 bases, V lost 6 bases, and 10 bases had no gene match. CDR3 length: 14 amino acids. In nucleotides, the CDR3 is TGCAGCGTCTCCATAGCGGGAGTAGCGGATACGCAGTATTTT. The encoded protein is CSVSIAGVADTQYF.

The J gene is TRBJ2-3, the V gene TRBV12-3 or TRBV12-4; D possibly corresponds to TRBD2 (6 bases). This CDR3 is 13 amino acids long. Trimming took off 6 bases at V and 6 bases at J, with 13 bases between the two ends. The CDR3 sequence: CASRAGLWDTQYF. The CDR3 coding sequence is TGTGCCAGCAGAGCGGGCCTCTGGGATACGCAGTATTTT.

The chain couples TRBV28 to TRBJ2-7, with a weak D call TRBD2 (6 bases). Trimming shortened V by 3 bases and J by 0 bases, and 18 bases separated the two germline ends. Germline lookup yields CDR1 MDHEN and CDR2 SYDVKM. The CDR3 covers 17 residues. The CDR3 DNA follows: TGTGCCAGCAGTTTGGGCGTTTTCGCGGAGGGCTCCTACGAGCAGTACTTC. Its translation: CASSLGVFAEGSYEQYF.